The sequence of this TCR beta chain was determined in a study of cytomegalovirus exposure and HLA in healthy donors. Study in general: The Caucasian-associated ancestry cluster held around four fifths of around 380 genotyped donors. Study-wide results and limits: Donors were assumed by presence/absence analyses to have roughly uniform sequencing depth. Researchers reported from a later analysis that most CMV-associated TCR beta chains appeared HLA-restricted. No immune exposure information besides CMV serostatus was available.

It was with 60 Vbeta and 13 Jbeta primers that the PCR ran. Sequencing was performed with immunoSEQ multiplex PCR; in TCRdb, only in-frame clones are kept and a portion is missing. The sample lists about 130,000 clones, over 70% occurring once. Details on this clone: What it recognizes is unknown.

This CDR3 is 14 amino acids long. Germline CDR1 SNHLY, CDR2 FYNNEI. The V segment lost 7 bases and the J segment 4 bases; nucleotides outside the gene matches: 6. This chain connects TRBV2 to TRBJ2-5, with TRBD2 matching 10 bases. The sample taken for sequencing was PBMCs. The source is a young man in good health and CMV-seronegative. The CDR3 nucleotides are TGTGCCAGCACGAAGCGGGAGGGCCTAGAGACCCAGTACTTC. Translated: CASTKREGLETQYF.